The T cell receptor beta chain described here comes from a study of shared clonotypes between healthy human individuals. This was a deep-level run. For sorted subsets, approximately 200 ng DNA per replicate equaled approximately 32,000 T cell genomes. Sequenced by immunoSEQ multiplex PCR; TCRdb stores in-frame clones only, minus some. The sample lists 2 million to 2.5 million clones, roughly 91% occurring once. Whole-study findings and limits: Expectations were that clonotype sharing among donors would be affected by sequencing depth. Relative to clonotypes present in all four donors, those not shared had lower generation probabilities.

The CDR3 is 9 residues long. Germline assignment: CDR1 MNHEY and CDR2 SMNVEV (reference sequence). Concerning this clone: Its target is unknown. The junction and the germline gene differ at one end; a read error may be behind it.

CD45RO negativity and positive selection for CCR7 defined naive CD8 cells, a population that excluded terminally differentiated effector memory CD45RA+ cells. The material sequenced was naive CD8+ T cells from PBMCs. The sequence was collected from a man between 18 and 35 years old in good health. Some clones in this sample may be carry-over from other donors' samples. This sequence joins TRBV27 and TRBJ2-7; D is unclear. In nucleotides, the CDR3 is TGTGCCAGCGGACCTACCCGGGACTTC. Its translation: CASGPTRDF.